The text below deals with one T cell receptor (beta chain). The germline CDR1 and CDR2 sequences are GTSNPN and SVGIG (reference sequence). The CDR3 is 15 residues long. The data originate from a study of T cells expressing NK-cell markers. TCRdb reprocessed the 5' RACE reads and stores each CDR3 protein as one record, lacking DNA. The table lists about 410,000 distinct CDR3 sequences. The receptor was derived from a woman in her 50s in good health. The J gene is TRBJ2-1, the V gene TRBV30; TCRdb calls TRBD2, which cannot be checked without DNA. The specimen was blood T cells: a sorted CD56 or NKG2C T cell subset, CD4+ or CD8+ T cells, or bulk PBMC T cells (not recorded which). CDR3: CAWSALLAGGNEQFF.